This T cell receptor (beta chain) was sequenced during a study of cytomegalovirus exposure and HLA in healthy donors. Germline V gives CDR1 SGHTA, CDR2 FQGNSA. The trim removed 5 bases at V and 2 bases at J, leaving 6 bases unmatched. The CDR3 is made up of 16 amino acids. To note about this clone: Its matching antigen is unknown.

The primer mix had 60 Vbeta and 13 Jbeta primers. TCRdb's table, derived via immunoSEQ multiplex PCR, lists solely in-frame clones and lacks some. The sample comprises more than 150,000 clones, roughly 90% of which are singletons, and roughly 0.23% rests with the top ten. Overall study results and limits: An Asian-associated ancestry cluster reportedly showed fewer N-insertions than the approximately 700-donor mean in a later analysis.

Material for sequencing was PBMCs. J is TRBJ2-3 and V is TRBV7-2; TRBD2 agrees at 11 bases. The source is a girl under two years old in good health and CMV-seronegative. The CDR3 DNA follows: TGTGCCAGCAGCCGACGACTAGCGGGGACCACAGATACGCAGTATTTT. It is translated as CASSRRLAGTTDTQYF.